The 17 T cell receptor beta chains below come from one sample, sequenced in a study of CD4 T cells in relation to SARS-CoV-2 and coronaviruses. Generated by immunoSEQ multiplex PCR, the TCRdb table keeps only in-frame clones and is missing some. The sample contains about 37,000 clones, roughly 85% of which appear only once. The sample consisted of memory CD4+ T cells from PBMCs. These receptors were obtained from an adult with COVID-19.

The chain's CDR3 is CASSLGQGVETQYF. The CDR3 DNA reads as TGCGCCAGCAGCCTCGGACAGGGGGTCGAGACCCAGTACTTC. J is TRBJ2-5 and V is TRBV5-1; TRBD1 matches at 10 bases. The CDR3 loop spans 14 amino acids. CDR1 and CDR2 (germline): SGHRS, YFSETQ. Trimming at V came to 4 bases and at J to 5 bases, leaving 5 bases not matched to a gene.

Only a few counts were recorded for this clone. This sequence joins TRBV6-2 or TRBV6-3 and TRBJ2-1; 8 bases map to TRBD2. This CDR3 comprises 15 residues. Germline values: CDR1 MNHEY, CDR2 SVGEGT. V lost 6 bases and J lost 6; bases outside the gene matches: 10. The CDR3 loop reads CASSHEIAGSNEQFF. Here the CDR3 DNA reads TGTGCCAGCAGCCATGAGATAGCGGGATCCAATGAGCAGTTCTTC.

The chain joins TRBV4-1 to TRBJ1-6, with D possibly TRBD1 on 6 matching bases. CDR3 length: 17 residues. Between the trimmed V and J ends, which lost 0 bases and 9 bases, there was a span of 18 bases. CDR1 and CDR2 (germline): MGHRA, YSYEKL. The CDR3 DNA is TGCGCCAGCAGCCAAGATATTAGGCGGGAGGGGGTTTCACCCCTCCACTTT. This gives the protein CASSQDIRREGVSPLHF.

The rearrangement joins TRBV27 to TRBJ1-4; D is perhaps TRBD1 (6 bases). The V end was cut by 3 bases, the J end by 8 bases, with 13 bases between. The CDR3 is made up of 14 amino acids. Germline V gives CDR1 MNHEY, CDR2 SMNVEV (reference sequence). The CDR3 loop reads CASSLLGAGEKLFF. The CDR3 nucleotides read TGTGCCAGCAGTTTGTTGGGGGCTGGAGAAAAACTGTTTTTT.

The V and J genes are TRBV7-9 and TRBJ2-7; 12 nucleotides line up with TRBD2. The CDR3 consists of 18 residues. The V and J ends lost 4 bases and 3 bases, in that order; junction bases with no gene match: 13. CDR1 is SEHNR and CDR2 is FQNEAQ in the germline V gene (reference sequence). DNA of the CDR3: TGTGCCAGCAGCTCAACTAGCGGGAGGCCTGTCGGGGACTACGAGCAGTACTTC. This translates into CASSSTSGRPVGDYEQYF.

V gene TRBV18 combines with J gene TRBJ2-7; 12 bases agree with TRBD2. The V and J ends lost 6 bases and 4 bases, in that order; junction bases with no gene match: 4. Germline V gene sequence: CDR1 KGHSH, CDR2 LQKENI. The CDR3 has 14 amino acids. The CDR3 DNA reads as TGTGCCAGCTCTGAGACTAGCGGGAGTTACGAGCAGTACTTC. Translating it yields CASSETSGSYEQYF.

This clone appeared once. This chain joins TRBV2 and TRBJ2-1; TRBD2 agrees at 8 bases. With V trimmed by 5 bases and J by 6 bases, 9 bases remained unmatched. This CDR3 has 15 residues. Germline CDR1 is SNHLY and CDR2 is FYNNEI. The CDR3 loop reads CASSRGSGRGNEQFF. CDR3 DNA sequence: TGTGCCAGCAGTCGAGGGAGCGGGAGAGGCAATGAGCAGTTCTTC.

This chain connects TRBV9 to TRBJ2-7, with TRBD2 matching over 7 bases. This CDR3 is built from 15 residues. V was pared by 0 bases and J by 6 bases, with 9 bases of the junction left unmatched. Germline CDR1 and CDR2: SGDLS and YYNGEE. Written as DNA, the CDR3 is TGTGCCAGCAGCGTAGAAGCGGGATTTGTAAGCGAGCAGTACTTC. Encoded protein: CASSVEAGFVSEQYF.

CDR3 amino acids: CASSLSRDNEQFF. DNA of the CDR3: TGTGCCAGCAGTTTGTCCAGAGACAATGAGCAGTTCTTC. V is TRBV27 and J is TRBJ2-1; unclear D gene. The CDR3 is made up of 13 amino acids. Trimming left V 3 bases short and J 5 bases short, with 8 bases between. Germline assignment: CDR1 MNHEY and CDR2 SMNVEV (reference sequence).

The rearrangement uses TRBV25-1 and TRBJ2-3; D gene uncertain. The germline V and J ends were trimmed by 8 bases and 2 bases, with 14 bases remaining between them. CDR3 size: 14 residues. Germline CDR1 is MGHDK and CDR2 is SYGVNS. CDR3 sequence: CASSSPVSTDTQYF. The CDR3 DNA follows: TGTGCCAGCTCCTCCCCAGTATCCACAGATACGCAGTATTTT.

The V call is TRBV19, the J call TRBJ1-1; TRBD1 matches 8 bases. The CDR3 runs 15 residues. After removal of 3 bases from V and 5 bases from J, the junction contained 8 bases not matched to a gene. The germline V gene encodes CDR1 LNHDA and CDR2 SQIVND (reference sequence). For the CDR3, the DNA is TGTGCCAGTAGTATGCCGTTGACAGGGGAAACTGAAGCTTTCTTT. This codes for CASSMPLTGETEAFF.

The CDR3 is CASSSRGMNSWDTEAFF. DNA of the CDR3: TGTGCCAGCAGCTCCAGGGGAATGAACTCCTGGGACACTGAAGCTTTCTTT. This chain joins TRBV7-8 and TRBJ1-1; perhaps TRBD1 as D (6 bases). The CDR3 runs 17 residues. Germline assignment: CDR1 SGHVS and CDR2 FQNEAQ. Trimming pared 4 bases from V and 3 bases from J, leaving 21 bases between.

The V gene is TRBV7-9, the J gene TRBJ1-3, with D perhaps TRBD1 (5 bases). The CDR3 sequence is 13 residues long. Trimming took 8 bases from V and 0 from J, leaving 8 bases between them. CDR1 is SEHNR and CDR2 is FQNEAQ in the germline V gene (reference sequence). The CDR3 region has the DNA TGTGCCAGCCGGGGGGACTCTGGAAACACCATATATTTT. Its protein product is CASRGDSGNTIYF.

This clone was detected a few times. The chain recombines TRBV5-1 with TRBJ1-5; D not certain. Trimming took 2 bases from V and 2 from J, leaving 8 bases between them. The CDR3 has 14 residues. Germline V gene data show CDR1 as SGHRS and CDR2 as YFSETQ. CDR3 loop: CASSLGAGNQPQHF. CDR3 bases: TGCGCCAGCAGCTTAGGTGCAGGCAATCAGCCCCAGCATTTT.

This clone was detected only a few times. In nucleotides, the CDR3 is TGTGCCAGCAGTCAACGGGAGGACACTGAAGCTTTCTTT. This codes for CASSQREDTEAFF. The chain carries TRBV12-3 or TRBV12-4 and TRBJ1-1; D uncertain. Trimming stripped 5 bases from V and 3 bases from J, with 10 bases between. The CDR3 runs to 13 residues.

For the CDR3, the DNA is TGTGCCAGCAGCCCGAGGTTGGGGAGAGAGACCCAGTACTTC. Translation: CASSPRLGRETQYF. The gene calls are TRBV5-4 and TRBJ2-5; D might be TRBD2 (5 bases). Trimming left V 4 bases short and J 4 bases short, with 14 bases between. The CDR3 runs to 14 residues. Looked up from germline, CDR1 is SGHNT and CDR2 is YYREEE (reference sequence).

The V gene is TRBV28, the J gene TRBJ2-4; D perhaps matches TRBD1 (5 bases). CDR3 length: 14 residues. With 6 bases removed from V and 7 bases from J, the gap between germline ends came to 16 bases. In germline, CDR1 is MDHEN, CDR2 SYDVKM. As DNA, the CDR3 is TGTGCCAGCAGCGAGGACACCCCACGGAACATTCAGTACTTC. The encoded protein is CASSEDTPRNIQYF.